What follows are 3 T cell receptor beta chains derived from one specimen sequenced in a study of cytomegalovirus exposure and HLA in healthy donors. PCR primers comprised 60 Vbeta and 13 Jbeta primers. Repertoires were generated with immunoSEQ multiplex PCR, while TCRdb's copy carries only in-frame clones and drops some. The sample lists 150,000 to 200,000 clones, 75% seen once, with roughly 3% in the top ten. Sequences were obtained from PBMCs. These receptors all stem from a male donor in good health and CMV-seronegative.

V is TRBV6-6 and J is TRBJ2-1, with 9 positions matching TRBD2. The germline V gene has CDR1 MNHNY and CDR2 SVGAGI (reference sequence). This CDR3 spans 14 amino acids. The trim removed 7 bases at V and 9 bases at J, leaving 10 bases unmatched. The CDR3 spells CASTGSGRRVEQFF. The DNA of the CDR3 is TGTGCCAGCACGGGTAGCGGGAGAAGGGTTGAGCAGTTCTTC.

As DNA, the CDR3 is TGCACCAGCAGCCAGACCCAGCGGGGGGCCGGGGCAGATACGCAGTATTTT. This codes for CTSSQTQRGAGADTQYF. The chain is built from TRBV1 and TRBJ2-3; TRBD2 is the table's D call, not checked against the DNA. TRBV1 is flagged as a pseudogene. This CDR3 is built from 17 residues.

The count of this clone is one. The chain uses TRBV5-4 and TRBJ2-7, with 9 bases identical to TRBD1. The CDR3 sequence is 14 residues long. The V gene end was trimmed by 4 bases and the J gene end by 5 bases; junction bases not matched to a gene: 7. CDR1 is SGHNT and CDR2 is YYREEE in the germline V gene (reference sequence). The CDR3 coding sequence is TGTGCCAGCAGCCCCAGGGACAGGGAAAACGAGCAGTACTTC. Amino acid sequence: CASSPRDRENEQYF. The entire variable domain, with the rest obtained from reference TRBV5-4 and TRBJ2-7, is as follows: ETGVTQSPTHLIKTRGQQVTLRCSSQSGHNTVSWYQQALGQGPQFIFQYYREEENGRGNFPPRFSGLQFPNYSSELNVNALELDDSALYLCASSPRDRENEQYFGPGTRLTVT.